The present T cell receptor beta chain was sequenced within a study of blood T cell repertoires in COVID-19. This CDR3 is 21 amino acids long. The germline V gene has CDR1 KGHDR and CDR2 SFDVKD. V lost 3 bases, J lost 0 bases, and 15 bases stayed unmatched. TCRdb keeps only in-frame clones here, not all; method: immunoSEQ multiplex PCR. The top ten hold 40% to 55% of the sample, which has about 130,000 clones, approximately 84% seen once. This rearrangement joins TRBV24-1 to TRBJ1-3; TRBD1 matches 11 bases. Sequenced material: peripheral blood. The source of this sequence is a human donor in a cohort sampled during active COVID-19. CDR3 DNA sequence: TGTGCCACCAGTGATCTCGGGGGGGGCCGAGGACAGGGGGCCTCTGGAAACACCATATATTTT. Amino acids: CATSDLGGGRGQGASGNTIYF.